This T cell receptor beta chain stems from a study of T cell repertoires in cytomegalovirus infection. Study results and caveats: CMV-specific TCR beta clonotypes restricted by HLA-C were the ones dominating the ex vivo response.

MiXCR was run by TCRdb on the reads, yielding one entry per CDR3 protein. The top ten clones hold about 87% of a sample with under 50,000 distinct CDR3 sequences, about a fifth of them seen once. Germline V gene sequence: CDR1 SEHNR, CDR2 FQNEAQ (reference sequence). The CDR3 length is 14 residues. Remarks on this clonotype: Its specificity is unknown. A read error may produce the germline difference seen at one junction end.

The TCR was taken from a human donor in good health (CMV status not recorded). Some clones in this sample may be carry-over from other donors' samples. This chain connects TRBV7-9 to TRBJ2-7, with no clear D. The sample here was CD8+ T cells from cultured PBMCs, taken from culture after CMV antigen stimulation. CDR3 sequence: CDSSELGSTAGQYF. The CDR3 DNA follows: TGTGACAGCAGCGAGTTGGGTAGTACGGCAGGGCAGTACTTC.